The clone carrying this T cell receptor beta chain was picked up one time. Only in-frame clones appear in the TCRdb table, and some are missing; sequencing was by immunoSEQ multiplex PCR. The profile shows about 48,000 clones, approximately 75% of them singletons. This entry belongs to a study of T cells in localized non-small cell lung cancer. The V end lost 0 bases, the J end lost 10 bases, and 13 bases lay between the germline ends. This CDR3 has 14 residues. Germline values: CDR1 GTSNPN, CDR2 SVGIG (reference sequence). This sequence originates from a man aged 40-75 years with stage I squamous cell lung carcinoma. The sample here was peripheral blood, taken before any cancer treatment. The rearrangement links TRBV30 to TRBJ1-6; a weak D match, TRBD1 (5 bases). The DNA for the CDR3 is TGTGCCTGGAGTGTCGGGACCCAGAAATCACCCCTCCACTTT. Residues: CAWSVGTQKSPLHF.